A single T cell receptor (beta chain) is shown here with its context. Its antigen is not yet known. Per-base qualities were not stored, and no clone one base away is much larger. TCRbeta CDR3 regions were amplified from genomic DNA by means of the immunoSEQ Assay, a bias-controlled multiplex PCR. The study's own analysis went as follows. The number of nucleated cells in each sample was estimated by amplification of reference gene primers within the assay. Sequence reads were collapsed and filtered to measure the absolute abundance of every unique TCRbeta CDR3 rearrangement. Productive Simpson clonality was computed per sample as the square root of Simpson's diversity index over productive rearrangements. Here the immuneACCESS table is served through TCRdb, limited to in-frame sequences with V and J called. Missing clones are a known gap in these copies; in checked studies unresolved V genes cover under half, and the rest lacks a known reason. D and trimming were read from the DNA, whereas the V and J calls and clone size are those reported in that table. The sample table lists some 75,000 clones, roughly 89% of them with a count of one. The ten largest make up about 0.56% of the sample.

V and J are truncated by 7 bases and 2 bases respectively, leaving an intervening sequence of 28 bases. CDR1 and CDR2 were assigned from the germline V gene as SGDLS and YYNGEE. The CDR3 numbers 19 residues from cysteine through phenylalanine. Left in the record is the CDR3 DNA by itself, 57 bases read in frame from the first base. These data belong to a study of blood T cell repertoires in COVID-19 (TCRdb year 2020). For the study in its entirety: Samples covering the acute and convalescent phases of COVID-19 were provided by collaborators in the United States, Italy and Spain. HLA class I and class II types, where available, came from metadata supplied by the sample provider rather than from assay-based typing. Deeply sampled blood TCRbeta repertoires from subjects exposed to, actively infected with, or recovered from COVID-19 were included in the dataset. The prospective study material was composed of cDNA or gDNA derived from T cells, B-cell-depleted T cells, or PBMCs. The samples were drawn from the first 160 participants of the ongoing ImmuneRACE study and from 1,254 subjects provided by 6 global collaborators. Nearly every sample came with metadata listing a de-identified subject ID, COVID-19 status, age in years and sex. The repertoires were released in a freely available public database meant as a resource for research on the immune response to SARS-CoV-2.

What the study reported, not specific to this receptor: How much clinical and demographic metadata was included differed by source and by participant, and the metadata was provided uncurated.

The collaborating institutions used their own protocols to collect whole blood in K2EDTA tubes. For TCRbeta analysis, collaborator samples were shipped as frozen whole blood, as isolated PBMCs, or as DNA extracted from either sample type. The specimen sequenced was peripheral blood. The receptor comes from a man in his 60s with acute or convalescent COVID-19. The chain employs TRBV9 and TRBJ1-3; TRBD1 could be the D gene, as 5 bases match. The CDR3 here reads CASGGVGRGPGKAGNTIYF. The DNA is as follows: TGTGCCAGCGGAGGCGTAGGGAGGGGCCCTGGAAAGGCTGGAAACACCATATATTTT.